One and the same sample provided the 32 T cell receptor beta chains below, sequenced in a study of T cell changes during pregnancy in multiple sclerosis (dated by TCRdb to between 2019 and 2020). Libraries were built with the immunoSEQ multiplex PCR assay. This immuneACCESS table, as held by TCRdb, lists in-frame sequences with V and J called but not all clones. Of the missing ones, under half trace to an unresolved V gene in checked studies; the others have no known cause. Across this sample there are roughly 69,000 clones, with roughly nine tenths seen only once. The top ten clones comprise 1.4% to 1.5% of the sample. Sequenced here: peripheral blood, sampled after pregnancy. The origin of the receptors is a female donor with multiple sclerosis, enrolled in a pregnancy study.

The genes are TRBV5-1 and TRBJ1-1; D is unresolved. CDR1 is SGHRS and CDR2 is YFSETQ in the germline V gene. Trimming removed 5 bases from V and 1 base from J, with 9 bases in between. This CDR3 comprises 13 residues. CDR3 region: CASSAGRNTEAFF. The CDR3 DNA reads TGCGCCAGCAGTGCCGGGAGGAACACTGAAGCTTTCTTT.

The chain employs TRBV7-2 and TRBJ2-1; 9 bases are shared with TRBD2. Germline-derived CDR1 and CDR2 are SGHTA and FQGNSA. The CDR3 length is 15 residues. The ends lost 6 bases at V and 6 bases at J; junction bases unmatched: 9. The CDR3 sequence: CASRRGREGGNEQFF. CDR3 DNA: TGTGCCAGCAGACGGGGGCGGGAGGGAGGCAATGAGCAGTTCTTC.

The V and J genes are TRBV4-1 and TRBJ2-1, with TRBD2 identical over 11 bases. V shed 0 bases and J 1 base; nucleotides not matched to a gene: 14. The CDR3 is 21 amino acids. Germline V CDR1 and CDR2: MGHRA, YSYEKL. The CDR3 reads CASSQDPSSPLAGGSYNEQFF. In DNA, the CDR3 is TGCGCCAGCAGCCAAGACCCCTCTTCTCCCCTAGCGGGAGGTTCCTACAATGAGCAGTTCTTC.

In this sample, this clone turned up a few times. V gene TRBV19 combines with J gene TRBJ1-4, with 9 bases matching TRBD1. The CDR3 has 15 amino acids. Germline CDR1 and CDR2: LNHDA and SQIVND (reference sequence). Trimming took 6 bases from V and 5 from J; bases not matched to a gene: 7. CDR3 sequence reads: CASRTPGTGNEKLFF. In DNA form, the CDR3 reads TGTGCCAGTAGGACCCCCGGGACAGGGAATGAAAAACTGTTTTTT. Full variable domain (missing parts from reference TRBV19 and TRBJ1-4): DGGITQSPKYLFRKEGQNVTLSCEQNLNHDAMYWYRQDPGQGLRLIYYSQIVNDFQKGDIAEGYSVSREKKESFPLTVTSAQKNPTAFYLCASRTPGTGNEKLFFGSGTQLSVL.

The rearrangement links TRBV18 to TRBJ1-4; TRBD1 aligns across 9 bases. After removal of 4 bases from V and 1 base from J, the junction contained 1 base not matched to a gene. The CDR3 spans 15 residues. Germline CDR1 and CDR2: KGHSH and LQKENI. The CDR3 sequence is CASSLDRGTNEKLFF. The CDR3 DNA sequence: TGTGCCAGCTCACTGGACAGGGGAACTAATGAAAAACTGTTTTTT.

The CDR3 DNA reads TGTGCCTGGGGGACAGATAACGAGCAGTACTTC. This encodes CAWGTDNEQYF. The chain uses TRBV30 and TRBJ2-7; 7 nucleotides line up with TRBD1. Germline V CDR1 and CDR2: GTSNPN, SVGIG (reference sequence). V lost 5 bases, J lost 5 bases, and 3 bases stayed unmatched. The CDR3 has 11 amino acids.

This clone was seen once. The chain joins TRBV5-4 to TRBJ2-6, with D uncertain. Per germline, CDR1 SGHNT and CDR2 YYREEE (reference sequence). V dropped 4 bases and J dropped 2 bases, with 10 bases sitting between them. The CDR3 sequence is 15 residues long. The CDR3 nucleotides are TGTGCCAGCAGCCTGCCAGGTGCTGGGGCCAACGTCCTGACTTTC. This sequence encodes CASSLPGAGANVLTF.

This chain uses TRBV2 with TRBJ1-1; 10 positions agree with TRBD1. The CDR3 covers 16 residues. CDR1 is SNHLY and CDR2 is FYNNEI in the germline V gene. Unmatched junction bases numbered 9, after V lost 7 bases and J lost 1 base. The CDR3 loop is CASIPRGQGRNTEAFF. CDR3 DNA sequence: TGTGCCAGCATCCCAAGGGGACAGGGGAGGAACACTGAAGCTTTCTTT.

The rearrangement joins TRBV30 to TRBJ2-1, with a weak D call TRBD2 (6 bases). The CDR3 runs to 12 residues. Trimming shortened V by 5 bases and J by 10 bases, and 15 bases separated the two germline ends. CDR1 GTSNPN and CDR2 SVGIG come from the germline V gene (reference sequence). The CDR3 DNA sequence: TGTGCCTGGGCGACGGGAGCGGTGGAGCAGTTCTTC. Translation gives CAWATGAVEQFF. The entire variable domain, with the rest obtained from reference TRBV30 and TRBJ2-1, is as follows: SQTIHQWPATLVQPVGSPLSLECTVEGTSNPNLYWYRQAAGRGLQLLFYSVGIGQISSEVPQNLSASRPQDRQFILSSKKLLLSDSGFYLCAWATGAVEQFFGPGTRLTVL.

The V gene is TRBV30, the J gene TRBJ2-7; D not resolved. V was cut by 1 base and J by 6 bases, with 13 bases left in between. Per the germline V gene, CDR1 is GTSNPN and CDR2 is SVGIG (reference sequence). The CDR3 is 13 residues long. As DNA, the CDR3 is TGTGCCTGGAGTGGGCTTACGATCAGCGAGCAGTACTTC. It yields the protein CAWSGLTISEQYF.

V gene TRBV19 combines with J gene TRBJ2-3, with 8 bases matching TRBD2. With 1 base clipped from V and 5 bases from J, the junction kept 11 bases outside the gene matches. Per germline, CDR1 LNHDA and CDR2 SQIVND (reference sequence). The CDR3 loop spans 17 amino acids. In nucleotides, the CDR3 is TGTGCCAGTAGTATAGGATCGGGAGGGCCGATTGGAGATACGCAGTATTTT. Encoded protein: CASSIGSGGPIGDTQYF.

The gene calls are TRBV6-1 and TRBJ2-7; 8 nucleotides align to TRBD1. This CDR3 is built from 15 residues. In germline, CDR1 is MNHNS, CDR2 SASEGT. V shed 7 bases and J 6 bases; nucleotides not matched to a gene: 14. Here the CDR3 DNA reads TGTGCCAGCAATCGAAGGGAGGAGACAGGGGTCGAGCAGTACTTC. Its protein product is CASNRREETGVEQYF.

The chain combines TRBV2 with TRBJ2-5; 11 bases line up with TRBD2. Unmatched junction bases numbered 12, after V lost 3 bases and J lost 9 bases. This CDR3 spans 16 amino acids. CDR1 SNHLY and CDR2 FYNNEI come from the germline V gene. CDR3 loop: CASSELAGGPGLAQYF. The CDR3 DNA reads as TGTGCCAGCAGTGAGTTAGCGGGAGGGCCCGGACTGGCCCAGTACTTC.

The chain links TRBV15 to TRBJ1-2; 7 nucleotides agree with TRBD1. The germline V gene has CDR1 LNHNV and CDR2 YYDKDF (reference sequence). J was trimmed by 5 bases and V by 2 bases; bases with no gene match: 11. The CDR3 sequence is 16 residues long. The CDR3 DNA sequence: TGTGCCACCAGCAGACCGTCCACCAGGGGGATATATGGCTACACCTTC. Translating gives CATSRPSTRGIYGYTF.

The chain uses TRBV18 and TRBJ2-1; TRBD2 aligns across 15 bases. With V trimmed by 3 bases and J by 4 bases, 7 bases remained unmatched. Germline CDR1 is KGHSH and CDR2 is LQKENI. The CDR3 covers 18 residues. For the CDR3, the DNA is TGTGCCAGCTCACCTCCGGGACTAGCGGGAGGTACTTACAATGAGCAGTTCTTC. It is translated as CASSPPGLAGGTYNEQFF.

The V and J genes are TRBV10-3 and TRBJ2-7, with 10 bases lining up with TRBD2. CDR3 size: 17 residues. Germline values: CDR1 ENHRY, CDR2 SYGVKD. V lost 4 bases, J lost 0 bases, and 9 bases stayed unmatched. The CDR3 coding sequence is TGTGCCATCAGTGGAGGGCTAGCGGGAGCGCTCTCCTACGAGCAGTACTTC. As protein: CAISGGLAGALSYEQYF.

The CDR3 loop is CASSLSPEETQYF. The CDR3 DNA follows: TGCGCCAGCAGCCTAAGCCCCGAGGAGACCCAGTACTTC. The rearrangement joins TRBV5-1 to TRBJ2-5; no clear D gene. This CDR3 is built from 13 residues. V was cut by 4 bases and J by 5 bases, with 12 bases left in between. Germline V CDR1 and CDR2: SGHRS, YFSETQ.

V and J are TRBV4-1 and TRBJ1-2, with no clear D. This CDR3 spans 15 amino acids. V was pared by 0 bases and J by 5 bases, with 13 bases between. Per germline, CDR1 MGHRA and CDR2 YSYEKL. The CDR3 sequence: CASSQEKAVTYGYTF. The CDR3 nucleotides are TGCGCCAGCAGCCAAGAGAAGGCGGTGACGTATGGCTACACCTTC.

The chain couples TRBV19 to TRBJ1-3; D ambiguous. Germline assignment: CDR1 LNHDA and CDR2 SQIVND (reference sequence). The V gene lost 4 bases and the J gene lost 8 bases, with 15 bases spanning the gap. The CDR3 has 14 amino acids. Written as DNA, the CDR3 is TGTGCCAGTAGTAGAATGGACTTGCAGGACACCATATATTTT. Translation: CASSRMDLQDTIYF. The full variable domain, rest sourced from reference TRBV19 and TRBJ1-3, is DGGITQSPKYLFRKEGQNVTLSCEQNLNHDAMYWYRQDPGQGLRLIYYSQIVNDFQKGDIAEGYSVSREKKESFPLTVTSAQKNPTAFYLCASSRMDLQDTIYFGEGSWLTVV.

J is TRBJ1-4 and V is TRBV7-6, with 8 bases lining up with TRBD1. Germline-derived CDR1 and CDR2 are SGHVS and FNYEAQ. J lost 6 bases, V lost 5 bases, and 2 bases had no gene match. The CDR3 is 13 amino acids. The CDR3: CASSTGQDEKLFF. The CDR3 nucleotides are TGTGCCAGCAGCACGGGACAGGATGAAAAACTGTTTTTT.

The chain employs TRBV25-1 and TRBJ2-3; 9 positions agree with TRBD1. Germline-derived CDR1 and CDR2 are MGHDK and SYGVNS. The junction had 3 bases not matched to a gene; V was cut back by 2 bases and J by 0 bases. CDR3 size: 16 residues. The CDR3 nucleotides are TGTGCCAGCAGTGAAAGGGGACAGGGTAGCACAGATACGCAGTATTTT. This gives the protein CASSERGQGSTDTQYF.

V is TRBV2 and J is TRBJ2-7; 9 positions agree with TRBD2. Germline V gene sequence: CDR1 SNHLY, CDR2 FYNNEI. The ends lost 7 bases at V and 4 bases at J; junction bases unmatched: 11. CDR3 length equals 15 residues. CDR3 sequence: CASMESLAGRYEQYF. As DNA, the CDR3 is TGTGCCAGCATGGAAAGCCTAGCGGGACGATACGAGCAGTACTTC.

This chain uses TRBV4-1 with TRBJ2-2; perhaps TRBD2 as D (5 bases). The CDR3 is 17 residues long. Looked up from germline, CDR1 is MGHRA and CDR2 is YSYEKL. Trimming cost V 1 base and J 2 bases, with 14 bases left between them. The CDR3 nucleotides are TGCGCCAGCAGCCAAGGTCGGCTAGCCGACAACACCGGGGAGCTGTTTTTT. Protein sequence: CASSQGRLADNTGELFF.

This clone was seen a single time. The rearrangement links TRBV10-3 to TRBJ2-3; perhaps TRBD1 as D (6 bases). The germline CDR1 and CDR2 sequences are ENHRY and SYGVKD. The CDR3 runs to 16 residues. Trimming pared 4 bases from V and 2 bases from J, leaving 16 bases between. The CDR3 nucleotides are TGTGCCATCAGTGCTTTTGGACAGCGATCCACAGATACGCAGTATTTT. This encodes CAISAFGQRSTDTQYF.

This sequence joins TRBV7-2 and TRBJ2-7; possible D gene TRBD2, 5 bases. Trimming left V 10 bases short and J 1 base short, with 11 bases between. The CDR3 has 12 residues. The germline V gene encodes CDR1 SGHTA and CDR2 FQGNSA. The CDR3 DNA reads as TGTGCCACACCCGGGGTTTCCTACGAGCAGTACTTC. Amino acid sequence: CATPGVSYEQYF. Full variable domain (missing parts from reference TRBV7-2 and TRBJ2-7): GAGVSQSPSNKVTEKGKDVELRCDPISGHTALYWYRQSLGQGLEFLIYFQGNSAPDKSGLPSDRFSAERTGGSVSTLTIQRTQQEDSAVYLCATPGVSYEQYFGPGTRLTVT.

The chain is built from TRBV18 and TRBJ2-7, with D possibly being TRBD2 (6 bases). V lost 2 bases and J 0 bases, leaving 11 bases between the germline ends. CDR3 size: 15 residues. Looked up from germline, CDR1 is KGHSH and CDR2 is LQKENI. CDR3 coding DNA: TGTGCCAGCTCACCAACGGTGGGGGGCTCCTACGAGCAGTACTTC. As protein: CASSPTVGGSYEQYF.

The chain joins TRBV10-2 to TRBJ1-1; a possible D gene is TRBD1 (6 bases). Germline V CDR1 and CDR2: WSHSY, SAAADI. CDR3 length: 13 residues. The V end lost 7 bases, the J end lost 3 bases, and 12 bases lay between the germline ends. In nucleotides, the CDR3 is TGCGCCAGCACCCCAGGGGAATACACTGAAGCTTTCTTT. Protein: CASTPGEYTEAFF.

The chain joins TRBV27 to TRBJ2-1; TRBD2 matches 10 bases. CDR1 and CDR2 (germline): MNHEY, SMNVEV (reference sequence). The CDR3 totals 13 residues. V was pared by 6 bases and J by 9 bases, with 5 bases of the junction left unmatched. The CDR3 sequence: CASSLAGVPEQFF. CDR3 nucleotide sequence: TGTGCCAGCAGCCTAGCGGGAGTGCCTGAGCAGTTCTTC.

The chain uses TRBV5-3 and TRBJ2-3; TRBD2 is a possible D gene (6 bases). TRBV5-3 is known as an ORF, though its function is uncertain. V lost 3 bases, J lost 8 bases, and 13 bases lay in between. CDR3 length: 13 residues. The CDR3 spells CARSCREWGTQYF. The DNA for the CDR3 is TGTGCCAGAAGCTGCCGGGAGTGGGGTACGCAGTATTTT.

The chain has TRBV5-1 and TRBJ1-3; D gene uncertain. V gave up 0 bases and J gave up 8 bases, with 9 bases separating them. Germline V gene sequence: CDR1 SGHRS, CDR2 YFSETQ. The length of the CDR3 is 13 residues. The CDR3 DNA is TGCGCCAGCAGCTTGGGGGGAGCTGACACCATATATTTT. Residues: CASSLGGADTIYF.

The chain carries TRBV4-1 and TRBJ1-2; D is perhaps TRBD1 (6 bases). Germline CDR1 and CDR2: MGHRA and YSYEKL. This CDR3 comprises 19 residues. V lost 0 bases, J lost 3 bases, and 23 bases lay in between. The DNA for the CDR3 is TGCGCCAGCAGCCAAGATCAAGTCGGGACAATCGTCTGGGACTATGGCTACACCTTC. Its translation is CASSQDQVGTIVWDYGYTF.

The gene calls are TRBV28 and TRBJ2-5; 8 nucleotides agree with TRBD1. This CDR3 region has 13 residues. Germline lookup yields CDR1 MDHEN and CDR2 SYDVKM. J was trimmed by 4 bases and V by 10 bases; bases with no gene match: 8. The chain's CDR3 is CATLWTGRETQYF. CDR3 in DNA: TGTGCCACCTTATGGACAGGGCGAGAGACCCAGTACTTC.